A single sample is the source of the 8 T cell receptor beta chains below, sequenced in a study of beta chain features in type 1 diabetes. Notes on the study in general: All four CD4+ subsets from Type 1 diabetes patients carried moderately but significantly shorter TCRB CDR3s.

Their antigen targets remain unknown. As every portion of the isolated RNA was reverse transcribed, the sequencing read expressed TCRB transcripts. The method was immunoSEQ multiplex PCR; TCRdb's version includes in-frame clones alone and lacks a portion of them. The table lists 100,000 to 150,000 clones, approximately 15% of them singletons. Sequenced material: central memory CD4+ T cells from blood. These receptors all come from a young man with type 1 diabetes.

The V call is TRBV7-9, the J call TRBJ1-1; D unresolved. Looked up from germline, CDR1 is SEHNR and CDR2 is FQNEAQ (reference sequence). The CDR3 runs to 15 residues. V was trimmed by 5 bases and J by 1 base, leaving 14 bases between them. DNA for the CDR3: TGTGCCAGCAGCCTTAGGGAGACGGGGAACACTGAAGCTTTCTTT. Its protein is CASSLRETGNTEAFF.

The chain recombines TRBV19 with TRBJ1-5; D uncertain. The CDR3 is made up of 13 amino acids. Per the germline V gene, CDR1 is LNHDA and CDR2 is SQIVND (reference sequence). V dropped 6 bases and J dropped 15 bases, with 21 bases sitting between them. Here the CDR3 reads CASSGPGQSWGHF. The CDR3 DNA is TGTGCCAGTAGCGGCCCGGGCCAGTCTTGGGGGCATTTT.

The CDR3 region has the DNA TGTGCCAGCAGCTTCAGGCGTGTGAACACTGAAGCTTTCTTT. It yields the protein CASSFRRVNTEAFF. V usage is TRBV7-2 and J usage is TRBJ1-1; D gene unclear. CDR3 length equals 14 residues. V was cut by 3 bases and J by 0 bases, with 8 bases left in between. Per the germline V gene, CDR1 is SGHTA and CDR2 is FQGNSA.

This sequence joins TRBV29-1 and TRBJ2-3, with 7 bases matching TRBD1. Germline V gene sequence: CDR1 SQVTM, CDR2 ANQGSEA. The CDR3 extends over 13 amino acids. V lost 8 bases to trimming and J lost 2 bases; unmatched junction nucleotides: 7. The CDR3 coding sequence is TGCAGCATCGGGACAGTTAACACAGATACGCAGTATTTT. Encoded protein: CSIGTVNTDTQYF.

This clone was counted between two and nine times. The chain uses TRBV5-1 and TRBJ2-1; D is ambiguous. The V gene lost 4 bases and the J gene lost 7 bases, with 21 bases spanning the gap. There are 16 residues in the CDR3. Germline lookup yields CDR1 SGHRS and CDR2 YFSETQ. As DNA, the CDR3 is TGCGCCAGCAGCCCCCCTGGCGCTTGGGGTACGAATGAGCAGTTCTTC. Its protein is CASSPPGAWGTNEQFF.

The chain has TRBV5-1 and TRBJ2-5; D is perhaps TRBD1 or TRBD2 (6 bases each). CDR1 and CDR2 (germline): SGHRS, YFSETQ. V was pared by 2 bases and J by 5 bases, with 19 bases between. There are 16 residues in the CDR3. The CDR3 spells CASSLTGTPGQETQYF. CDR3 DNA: TGCGCCAGCAGCTTAACCGGGACTCCCGGACAGGAGACCCAGTACTTC.

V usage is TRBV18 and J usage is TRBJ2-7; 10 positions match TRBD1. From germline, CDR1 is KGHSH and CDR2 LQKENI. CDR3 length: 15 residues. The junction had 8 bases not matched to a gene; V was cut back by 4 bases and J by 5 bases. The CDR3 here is CASSRNPGQGHEQYF. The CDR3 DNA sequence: TGTGCCAGCTCACGCAATCCGGGACAGGGGCACGAGCAGTACTTC.

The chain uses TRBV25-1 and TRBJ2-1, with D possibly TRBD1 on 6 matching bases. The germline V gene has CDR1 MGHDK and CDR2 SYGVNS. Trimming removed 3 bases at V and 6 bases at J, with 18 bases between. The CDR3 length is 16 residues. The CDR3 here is CASSDLRGGKPNEQFF. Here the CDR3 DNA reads TGTGCCAGCAGTGACCTCAGAGGGGGAAAGCCCAATGAGCAGTTCTTC.